This TCR beta chain came from a study of blood T cell repertoires in COVID-19 (dated by TCRdb to about 2020). In the study overall: Samples from collaborators originated in the United States, Italy and Spain and spanned both the acute and convalescent phases of COVID-19. The prospective study material was composed of cDNA or gDNA derived from T cells, B-cell-depleted T cells, or PBMCs. Subjects who had been exposed to COVID-19, were actively infected with it, or had recovered from it provided the deeply sampled blood TCRbeta repertoires that made up the dataset. A freely available public database, intended as a resource for researchers studying the immune response to SARS-CoV-2, is where the repertoires were released. The samples were drawn from the first 160 participants of the ongoing ImmuneRACE study and from 950 to 1,500 subjects provided by 6 global collaborators. Nearly every sample came with metadata listing a de-identified subject ID, COVID-19 status, age in years and sex. Where HLA class I and class II types were available, the types were taken from metadata supplied by the sample provider, not from assay-based typing.

The full study reports these points: The amount of clinical and demographic metadata varied by source and participant and was provided uncurated.

The immunoSEQ Assay, a bias-controlled multiplex PCR, was used to amplify TCRbeta CDR3 regions from genomic DNA. Under the source paper's analysis protocol: Nucleated cell counts per sample were estimated from amplification of reference gene primers within the assay. To quantify the absolute abundance of each unique TCRbeta CDR3 rearrangement, sequence reads were collapsed and filtered. For each sample, productive Simpson clonality was calculated as the square root of Simpson's diversity index over productive rearrangements. TCRdb took this table from immuneACCESS and kept in-frame rearrangements with V and J called. Such tables lack part of the clones; where checked against another copy, unresolved V genes explain under half of the gap, and the rest is unexplained. The V and J calls and the clone size are those of that table, but D and trimming were determined from the DNA. A total of 95,000 to 150,000 clones appear in this sample, roughly 83% of them only once. Roughly 35% of the sample belongs to the ten largest clones.

To note about this clone: Its cognate antigen has yet to be identified. Per-nucleotide qualities are absent, and no much larger clonotype sits a single base away.

The germline V gene (reference sequence) specifies GTSNPN as CDR1 and SVGIG as CDR2. V trim: 3 bases; J trim: 8 bases; unmatched bases: 9. From the cysteine up to the phenylalanine, the CDR3 has a length of 13 residues. CDR3 DNA only is kept here, 39 bases in frame from base 1. Whole blood was collected in K2EDTA tubes by collaborating institutions according to the institutions' own protocols. Collaborator samples were shipped for TCRbeta analysis as frozen whole blood, isolated PBMCs, or DNA extracted from either sample type. Sequenced material: peripheral blood. The V gene is TRBV30 and the J gene is TRBJ1-2; the junction holds 7 bases that match TRBD1. The receptor's source is a man in his forties or fifties with active or convalescent COVID-19. The nucleotide sequence reads as follows: TGTGCCTGGAGCCGTACTAGGGGGCAAGGCTACACCTTC. It encodes CAWSRTRGQGYTF.